Listed below are T cell receptor beta chains from one sample, sequenced in a study of post-analysis software for immune sequencing data. A single record per CDR3 protein comes from TCRdb applying MiXCR to the PCR reads. The data contain some 890,000 distinct CDR3 sequences, approximately 57% of them singletons. The sample comprised blood. The receptors derive from a girl aged 10 to 17 with multiple sclerosis. Each CDR3 is given with its conserved first and last residue. The D gene is left open where the match is weak. Size values are once, few and many counts, or a class for expanded clones, and some rows have none.

j_call d_call v_call clone_size cdr3_aa cdr3_nt
TRBJ2-1 TRBD2 TRBV20-1 - CSAQRTSGRASYNEQFF TGCAGTGCTCAACGGACTAGCGGGAGGGCCTCCTACAATGAGCAGTTCTTC
TRBJ2-4 - TRBV4-2 - CASSQEMGAALAKNIQYF TGTGCCAGCAGCCAAGAAATGGGGGCAGCACTAGCCAAAAACATTCAGTACTTC
TRBJ2-1 - TRBV24-1 - CATRSRNNEQFF TGTGCCACCCGAAGCAGAAACAATGAGCAGTTCTTC
TRBJ2-6 - TRBV5-1 few CASSTEGGGLSGANVLTF TGCGCCAGCAGCACCGAAGGTGGGGGTCTCTCTGGGGCCAACGTCCTGACTTTC
TRBJ2-4 - TRBV14 - CASSQVLHEQEQYF TGTGCCAGCAGCCAAGTACTCCACGAGCAGGAGCAGTACTTC
TRBJ1-2 TRBD1 TRBV7-2 - CASTLDRDYGYTF TGTGCCAGCACCCTGGACAGGGACTATGGCTACACCTTC
TRBJ1-1 - TRBV2 - CASWGHANTEAFF TGTGCCAGCTGGGGACACGCGAACACTGAAGCTTTCTTT
TRBJ2-7 TRBD1 TRBV3-1 - CAGSQVTGVEQYF TGTGCCGGCAGCCAAGTGACAGGGGTCGAGCAGTACTTC
TRBJ2-5 TRBD1 TRBV6-5 few CASTLQGAGETQYF TGTGCCAGCACCCTACAGGGGGCCGGGGAGACCCAGTACTTC
TRBJ2-1 - TRBV9 - CASSVFRSGAYNEQFF TGTGCCAGCAGCGTATTTCGGAGCGGAGCCTACAATGAGCAGTTCTTC
TRBJ2-4 - TRBV9 - CASSPRSGVENIQYF TGTGCCAGCAGCCCGCGATCTGGGGTCGAGAACATTCAGTACTTC
TRBJ2-1 TRBD1 TRBV4-2 - CASSQERQGRSCNEQFF TGTGCCAGCAGCCAAGAGAGACAGGGGCGGTCATGCAATGAGCAGTTCTTC
TRBJ1-2 TRBD1 TRBV5-1 - CASSRDGGQGNYGYTF TGCGCCAGCAGCCGGGACGGCGGACAGGGGAACTATGGCTACACCTTC
TRBJ2-7 - TRBV24-1 few CATSDSAGDEQYF TGTGCCACCAGTGATTCAGCTGGGGACGAGCAGTACTTC
TRBJ2-3 - TRBV20-1 - CSALVGHADTQYF TGCAGTGCTCTCGTAGGGCACGCAGATACGCAGTATTTT
TRBJ2-7 - TRBV5-1 few CASSFGFPSSYEQYF TGCGCCAGCAGCTTTGGGTTTCCGAGCTCCTACGAGCAGTACTTC
TRBJ2-3 - TRBV5-1 - CASSAGGSGSTDTQYF TGCGCCAGCAGCGCCGGGGGTAGCGGAAGCACAGATACGCAGTATTTT
TRBJ2-5 TRBD1 TRBV5-1 - CASKGTGGKKETQYF TGCGCCAGCAAAGGGACAGGGGGGAAAAAAGAGACCCAGTACTTC
TRBJ1-2 - TRBV12-3/TRBV12-4 - CASSFGWATGYGYTF TGTGCCAGCAGTTTCGGATGGGCCACCGGCTATGGCTACACCTTC
TRBJ1-2 - TRBV6-6 - CASSYSKNYGYTF TGTGCCAGCAGTTACTCCAAGAACTATGGCTACACCTTC
TRBJ2-6 - TRBV15 few CATSIGGFLSGANVLTF TGTGCCACCAGCATTGGGGGATTTCTCTCTGGGGCCAACGTCCTGACTTTC
TRBJ2-7 - TRBV5-1 - CASSRDPAYEQYF TGCGCCAGCAGCCGAGACCCGGCCTACGAGCAGTACTTC
TRBJ2-5 TRBD1 TRBV7-6 - CASSLGPPTGDETQYF TGTGCCAGTAGCTTAGGGCCCCCCACAGGGGATGAGACCCAGTACTTC
TRBJ1-1 - TRBV14 - CASSQVRGSTEAFF TGTGCCAGCAGCCAAGTAAGGGGTTCCACTGAAGCTTTCTTT
TRBJ2-5 - TRBV9 few CASSSKPQGNEQYF TGTGCCAGCAGTTCCAAACCCCAGGGTAATGAGCAGTACTTC
TRBJ2-1 - TRBV12-3/TRBV12-4 few CASSDRNNEQFF TGTGCCAGCAGCGACCGAAACAATGAGCAGTTCTTC
TRBJ2-7 - TRBV5-1 - CASTSSPSSYEQYF TGCGCCAGCACCTCCTCCCCGAGCTCCTACGAGCAGTACTTC
TRBJ2-3 - TRBV7-2 - CASSPATAGDTQYF TGTGCCAGCAGCCCGGCCACAGCGGGAGATACGCAGTATTTT
TRBJ2-5 - TRBV19 - CASSLPVGQTQYF TGTGCCAGTAGCCTCCCTGTTGGGCAGACCCAGTACTTC
TRBJ2-2 - TRBV7-6 - CASRPGTTGELFF TGTGCCAGCAGACCCGGGACCACCGGGGAGCTGTTTTTT
TRBJ1-5 TRBD1 TRBV12-3/TRBV12-4 - CASGNQGALDQPQHF TGTGCCAGCGGAAATCAGGGGGCCCTCGATCAGCCCCAGCATTTT
TRBJ2-7 TRBD2 TRBV5-5 - CASSLVSSGNHEQYF TGTGCCAGCAGCTTGGTATCCAGCGGGAACCACGAGCAGTACTTC
TRBJ2-1 - TRBV12-3/TRBV12-4 - CASSFYDNEQFF TGTGCCAGCAGTTTTTACGACAATGAGCAGTTCTTC
TRBJ2-2 TRBD2 TRBV5-1 - CASSPIAGGPGELFF TGCGCCAGCAGCCCCATAGCGGGGGGCCCCGGGGAGCTGTTTTTT
TRBJ2-7 TRBD2 TRBV6-1 - CASSESASGPSYEQYF TGTGCCAGCAGTGAATCGGCTAGCGGGCCATCCTACGAGCAGTACTTC
TRBJ2-7 TRBD2 TRBV7-9 - CASSSLAGGPSNEQYF TGTGCCAGCAGCTCTCTAGCGGGAGGGCCATCTAACGAGCAGTACTTC
TRBJ2-5 TRBD1 TRBV6-6 - CASSYPFSTGGQETQYF TGTGCCAGCAGTTACCCCTTTTCCACAGGGGGCCAAGAGACCCAGTACTTC
TRBJ2-7 TRBD2 TRBV2 - CASKNGRGTSYEQYF TGTGCCAGCAAAAACGGGAGGGGGACCTCCTACGAGCAGTACTTC
TRBJ2-7 TRBD2 TRBV7-6 - CASSLGSAGELYEQYF TGTGCCAGCAGCTTAGGTTCTGCGGGAGAGCTCTACGAGCAGTACTTC
TRBJ2-1 TRBD2 TRBV29-1 few CSAKGLAVNEQFF TGCAGCGCCAAGGGACTAGCGGTTAATGAGCAGTTCTTC
TRBJ2-6 - TRBV10-3 - CAISVSRSGANVLTF TGTGCCATCAGTGTTAGCCGCTCTGGGGCCAACGTCCTGACTTTC
TRBJ2-5 - TRBV20-1 few CSATRPQETQYF TGCAGTGCTACGCGGCCACAAGAGACCCAGTACTTC
TRBJ1-2 TRBD1 TRBV12-3/TRBV12-4 few CASTETGDDYGYTF TGTGCCAGCACCGAGACAGGGGACGACTATGGCTACACCTTC
TRBJ1-1 - TRBV29-1 once CSVDPGGSTEAFF TGCAGCGTTGACCCTGGAGGGAGCACTGAAGCTTTCTTT
TRBJ2-1 - TRBV5-1 - CASSLGISQQFF TGCGCCAGCAGCTTGGGGATCAGTCAGCAGTTCTTC
TRBJ2-7 - TRBV20-1 - CSARDLGSPSPYEQYF TGCAGTGCTAGAGATTTGGGGTCCCCAAGCCCCTACGAGCAGTACTTC
TRBJ2-7 - TRBV12-3/TRBV12-4 few CASSPTFALYEQYF TGTGCCAGCAGCCCGACATTCGCGCTCTACGAGCAGTACTTC
TRBJ2-7 - TRBV5-1 - CASSSYSTVPSYEQYF TGCGCCAGCAGCTCATACTCTACAGTGCCTTCCTACGAGCAGTACTTC
TRBJ2-5 - TRBV20-1 - CSARDEVTRQGQETQYF TGCAGTGCTAGAGATGAGGTGACCAGGCAGGGCCAAGAGACCCAGTACTTC
TRBJ2-5 TRBD2 TRBV5-1 - CASSPGLEGDRDQYF TGCGCCAGCAGCCCAGGACTAGAGGGAGATAGGGACCAGTACTTC
TRBJ2-6 - TRBV27 - CASSWYRGISGANVLTF TGTGCCAGCAGTTGGTATAGGGGTATCTCTGGGGCCAACGTCCTGACTTTC
TRBJ1-1 - TRBV27 - CASSLYPGTRGKYTEAFF TGTGCCAGCAGTTTGTATCCCGGGACAAGGGGGAAATACACTGAAGCTTTCTTT
TRBJ1-1 TRBD1 TRBV20-1 few CSARDGDRPRAEAFF TGCAGTGCTAGAGATGGGGACAGGCCCCGGGCTGAAGCTTTCTTT